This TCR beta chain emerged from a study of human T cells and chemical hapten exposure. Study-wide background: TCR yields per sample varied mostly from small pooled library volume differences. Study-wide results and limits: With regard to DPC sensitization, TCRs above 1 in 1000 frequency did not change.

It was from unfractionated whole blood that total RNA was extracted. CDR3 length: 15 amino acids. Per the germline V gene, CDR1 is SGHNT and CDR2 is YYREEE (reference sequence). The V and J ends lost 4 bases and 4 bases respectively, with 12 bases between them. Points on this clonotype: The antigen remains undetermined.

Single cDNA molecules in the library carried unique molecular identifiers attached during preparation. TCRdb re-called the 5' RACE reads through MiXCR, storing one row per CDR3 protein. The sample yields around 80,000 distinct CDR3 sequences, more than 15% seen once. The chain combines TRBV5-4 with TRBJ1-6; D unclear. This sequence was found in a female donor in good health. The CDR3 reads CASSRTAEYNSPLHF. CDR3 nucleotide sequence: TGTGCCAGCAGCCGGACGGCGGAGTATAATTCACCCCTCCACTTT.